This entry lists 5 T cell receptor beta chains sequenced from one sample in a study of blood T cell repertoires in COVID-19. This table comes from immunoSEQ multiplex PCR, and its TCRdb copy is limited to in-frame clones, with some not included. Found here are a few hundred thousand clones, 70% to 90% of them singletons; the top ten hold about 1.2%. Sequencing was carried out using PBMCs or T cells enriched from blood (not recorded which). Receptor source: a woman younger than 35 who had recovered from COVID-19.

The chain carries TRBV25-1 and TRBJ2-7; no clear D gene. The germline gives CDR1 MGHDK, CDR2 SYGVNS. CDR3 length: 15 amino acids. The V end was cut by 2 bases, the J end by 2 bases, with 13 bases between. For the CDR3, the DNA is TGTGCCAGCAGTGAAAGGCGCGCAGGCCCCTACGAGCAGTACTTC. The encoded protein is CASSERRAGPYEQYF.

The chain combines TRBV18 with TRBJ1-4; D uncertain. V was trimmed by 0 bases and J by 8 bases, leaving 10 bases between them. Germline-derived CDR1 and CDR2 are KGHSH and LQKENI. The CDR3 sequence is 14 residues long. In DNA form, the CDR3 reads TGTGCCAGCTCACCACCGGGCGTCTCGGAAAAACTGTTTTTT. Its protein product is CASSPPGVSEKLFF.

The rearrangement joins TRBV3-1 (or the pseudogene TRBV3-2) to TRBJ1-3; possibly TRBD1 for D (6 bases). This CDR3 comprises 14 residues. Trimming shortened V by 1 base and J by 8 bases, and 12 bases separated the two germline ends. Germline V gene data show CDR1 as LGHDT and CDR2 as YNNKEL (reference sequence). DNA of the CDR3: TGTGCCAGCAGCCAAGGCCTACAGGGAGACACCATATATTTT. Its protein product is CASSQGLQGDTIYF.

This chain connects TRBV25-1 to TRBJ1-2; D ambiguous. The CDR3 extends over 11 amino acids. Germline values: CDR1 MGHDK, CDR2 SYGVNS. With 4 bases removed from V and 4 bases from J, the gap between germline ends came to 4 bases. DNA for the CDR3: TGTGCCAGCAGTGCAGGCTATGGCTACACCTTC. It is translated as CASSAGYGYTF.

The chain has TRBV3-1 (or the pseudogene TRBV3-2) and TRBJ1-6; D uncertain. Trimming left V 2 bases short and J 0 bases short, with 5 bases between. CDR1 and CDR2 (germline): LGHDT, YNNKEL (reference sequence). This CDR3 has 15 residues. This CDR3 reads CASSQSLSYNSPLHF. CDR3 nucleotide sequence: TGTGCCAGCAGCCAATCCCTCTCCTATAATTCACCCCTCCACTTT.